Sequencing of this T cell receptor (beta chain) was carried out in a study of T cell responses to AZD1222 COVID-19 vaccine. TCRdb's copy holds only in-frame clones and misses some; the assay was immunoSEQ multiplex PCR. Of about 120,000 clones detected, approximately 92% appear once; the ten largest clones hold 11% to 15%. This CDR3 has 17 amino acids. Germline lookup yields CDR1 SGHKS and CDR2 YYEKEE (reference sequence). V lost 1 base to trimming and J lost 0 bases, with 13 bases between them. This clone was observed a single time. The target antigen is unknown. Notes on the study in general: Repertoire samples came only from after the peak T cell response. Donor demographics were predominantly white British with a female majority; clonal diversity may be underestimated.

The sample here was peripheral blood, taken on day 0 of AZD1222 vaccination. The sequence derives from an adult in good health. This chain uses TRBV5-5 with TRBJ2-2; D is tentatively TRBD1 or TRBD2 (5 bases each). CDR3 bases: TGTGCCAGCAGCTTGACTCTAGGGACGACGAACACCGGGGAGCTGTTTTTT. It codes for CASSLTLGTTNTGELFF.